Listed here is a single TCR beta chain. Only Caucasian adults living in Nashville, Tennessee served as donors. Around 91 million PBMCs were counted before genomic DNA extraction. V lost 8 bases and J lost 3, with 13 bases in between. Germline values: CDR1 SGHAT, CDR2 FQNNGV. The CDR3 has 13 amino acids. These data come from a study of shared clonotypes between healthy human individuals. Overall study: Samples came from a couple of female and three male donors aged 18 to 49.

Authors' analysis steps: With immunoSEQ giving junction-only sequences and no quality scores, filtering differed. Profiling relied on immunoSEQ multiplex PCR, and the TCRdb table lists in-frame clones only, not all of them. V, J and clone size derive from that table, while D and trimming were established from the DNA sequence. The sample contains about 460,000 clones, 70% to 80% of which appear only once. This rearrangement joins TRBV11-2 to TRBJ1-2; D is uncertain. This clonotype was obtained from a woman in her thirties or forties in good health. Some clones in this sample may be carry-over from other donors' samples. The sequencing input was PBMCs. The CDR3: CASGSGSHYGYTF. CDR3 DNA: TGTGCCAGCGGCTCGGGCAGCCACTATGGCTACACCTTC.